What follows are 31 T cell receptor beta chains derived from one specimen sequenced in a study of blood T cell repertoires in COVID-19. Profiled with immunoSEQ multiplex PCR; TCRdb holds only in-frame clones, not every one. In the table there are around 55,000 clones, 87% of which are singletons. Sequenced input: peripheral blood. All receptors come from a man aged 40-50 years with COVID-19, enrolled during active disease.

The chain links TRBV10-2 to TRBJ2-6, with D possibly matching TRBD1 (6 bases). The CDR3 length is 16 residues. With 5 bases removed from V and 0 bases from J, the gap between germline ends came to 11 bases. Germline V gene sequence: CDR1 WSHSY, CDR2 SAAADI. The DNA for the CDR3 is TGCGCCAGCAGTTTGAGGGGGACCTCTGGGGCCAACGTCCTGACTTTC. It encodes CASSLRGTSGANVLTF.

This chain joins TRBV19 and TRBJ1-1; no firm D call. This CDR3 has 14 amino acids. The V end lost 3 bases, the J end lost 0 bases, and 8 bases lay between the germline ends. In germline, CDR1 is LNHDA, CDR2 SQIVND (reference sequence). CDR3 DNA sequence: TGTGCCAGTAGTATTAGAGGGATGAACACTGAAGCTTTCTTT. Its protein is CASSIRGMNTEAFF.

The sample holds a few counts of this clone. The chain couples TRBV11-1 to TRBJ2-1; possible D gene TRBD2, 6 bases. V lost 7 bases, J lost 0 bases, and 13 bases lay in between. This CDR3 spans 15 amino acids. Germline lookup yields CDR1 SGHAT and CDR2 FQDESV (reference sequence). The CDR3 DNA reads as TGTGCCAGCAAGGTCCTCGGGAGCTCCTACAATGAGCAGTTCTTC. Translated, it gives CASKVLGSSYNEQFF. Combining the CDR3 with reference TRBV11-1 and TRBJ2-1 gives the whole variable domain EAEVAQSPRYKITEKSQAVAFWCDPISGHATLYWYRQILGQGPELLVQFQDESVVDDSQLPKDRFSAERLKGVDSTLKIQPAELGDSAMYLCASKVLGSSYNEQFFGPGTRLTVL.

The gene calls are TRBV6-6 and TRBJ1-6, with D tentatively TRBD1 (5 bases). Per germline, CDR1 MNHNY and CDR2 SVGAGI (reference sequence). With 5 bases removed from V and 7 bases from J, the gap between germline ends came to 15 bases. This CDR3 has 15 residues. The CDR3 bases are TGTGCCAGCAGTGGGGGGGTAGGGCCCAATTCACCCCTCCACTTT. It codes for CASSGGVGPNSPLHF.

This sequence joins TRBV7-9 and TRBJ2-1; no clear D gene. Germline lookup yields CDR1 SEHNR and CDR2 FQNEAQ (reference sequence). V lost 4 bases and J lost 4, with 11 bases in between. The CDR3 consists of 14 residues. DNA of the CDR3: TGTGCCAGCAGCTCAGACAATTTTTACAATGAGCAGTTCTTC. The encoded protein is CASSSDNFYNEQFF.

V gene TRBV7-9 combines with J gene TRBJ1-1; tentative D call: TRBD1 (6 bases). Germline CDR1 reads SEHNR; CDR2 reads FQNEAQ (reference sequence). The CDR3 has 15 residues. Between the trimmed V and J ends, which lost 6 bases and 1 base, there was a span of 15 bases. The CDR3 loop is CASSLQGSGNTEAFF. The CDR3 DNA is TGTGCCAGCAGTCTACAGGGATCAGGGAACACTGAAGCTTTCTTT. The variable domain in full, completed from reference TRBV7-9 and TRBJ1-1, reads DTGVSQNPRHKITKRGQNVTFRCDPISEHNRLYWYRQTLGQGPEFLTYFQNEAQLEKSRLLSDRFSAERPKGSFSTLEIQRTEQGDSAMYLCASSLQGSGNTEAFFGQGTRLTVV.

The rearrangement uses TRBV30 and TRBJ1-6; 12 bases are a match to TRBD1. This CDR3 comprises 14 residues. Germline values: CDR1 GTSNPN, CDR2 SVGIG (reference sequence). The trim removed 5 bases at V and 9 bases at J, leaving 5 bases unmatched. The CDR3 DNA sequence: TGTGCCTGGGGTGGGGGACAGGGGGCTTCACCCCTCCACTTT. Translated: CAWGGGQGASPLHF.

The chain carries TRBV6-6 and TRBJ2-7, with 9 bases identical to TRBD1. J gave up 7 bases and V 7 bases, and 5 bases lay outside the gene matches. This CDR3 contains 12 residues. Germline CDR1 reads MNHNY; CDR2 reads SVGAGI (reference sequence). CDR3 sequence: CASIATGGEQYF. CDR3 bases: TGTGCCAGCATTGCGACAGGGGGGGAGCAGTACTTC.

Of note for this clone: An end of the junction does not agree with germline; a read error may underlie this. Other nucleotide sequences from this sample produce the same CDR3. The chain recombines TRBV5-1 with TRBJ2-5; TRBD1 might be the D (6 bases). CDR3 length: 15 residues. The V gene's germline CDR1 is SGHRS and CDR2 YFSETQ. The CDR3 protein is CASSWKGQDRETQYF. CDR3 nucleotide sequence: TGCGCCAGTAGCTGGAAGGGCCAAGACAGGGAGACCCAGTACTTC. Full variable domain (outside the CDR3, taken from reference TRBV5-1 and TRBJ2-5): KAGVTQTPRYLIKTRGQQVTLSCSPISGHRSVSWYQQTPGQGLQFLFEYFSETQRNKGNFPGRFSGRQFSNSRSEMNVSTLELGDSALYLCASSWKGQDRETQYFGPGTRLLVL.

This chain connects TRBV27 to TRBJ1-6, with a tentative D call TRBD1 (5 bases). The CDR3 extends over 14 amino acids. The germline V gene encodes CDR1 MNHEY and CDR2 SMNVEV (reference sequence). Trimming left V 4 bases short and J 5 bases short, with 9 bases between. The CDR3 protein is CASSSTADNSPLHF. CDR3 sequence (DNA): TGTGCCAGCAGTTCGACAGCCGATAATTCACCCCTCCACTTT.

The chain is built from TRBV19 and TRBJ2-1; no definite D call. Germline loops: CDR1 LNHDA, CDR2 SQIVND (reference sequence). CDR3 size: 15 residues. The ends were cut back, 3 bases at V and 3 bases at J, with 12 bases in the middle. CDR3 loop: CASSIARSLYNEQFF. CDR3 coding DNA: TGTGCCAGTAGTATTGCTCGGTCACTCTACAATGAGCAGTTCTTC.

CDR3 sequence reads: CASSYPGTGGYEQYF. The CDR3 DNA follows: TGTGCCAGCAGTTACCCCGGGACAGGGGGCTACGAGCAGTACTTC. The chain uses TRBV6-5 and TRBJ2-7, with TRBD1 matching over 11 bases. CDR1 MNHEY and CDR2 SVGAGI come from the germline V gene. Germline trimming cut 2 bases from V and 3 bases from J; bases unmatched to any gene: 3. This CDR3 contains 15 residues.

V is TRBV27 and J is TRBJ2-1; 9 bases are a match to TRBD2. J gave up 8 bases and V 5 bases, and 7 bases lay outside the gene matches. This CDR3 has 14 amino acids. CDR1 is MNHEY, CDR2 SMNVEV, per germline (reference sequence). This chain's CDR3 is CASSAGGGADEQFF. The DNA for the CDR3 is TGTGCCAGCAGTGCAGGCGGGGGGGCAGATGAGCAGTTCTTC.

This chain connects TRBV5-1 to TRBJ1-2; D perhaps matches TRBD1 (5 bases). The CDR3 is 14 amino acids. V lost 0 bases and J lost 6, with 12 bases in between. Germline values: CDR1 SGHRS, CDR2 YFSETQ. The CDR3 loop reads CASSLASGFNGYTF. CDR3 DNA: TGCGCCAGCAGCTTGGCGTCAGGGTTTAATGGCTACACCTTC.

Here the CDR3 DNA reads TGTGCCAGCAGCGTATCCTACGAGCAGTACTTC. This encodes CASSVSYEQYF. The V call is TRBV7-9, the J call TRBJ2-7; D is undetermined. CDR1 and CDR2 (germline): SEHNR, FQNEAQ (reference sequence). Trimming cost V 5 bases and J 1 base, with 3 bases left between them. The CDR3 sequence is 11 residues long. The variable domain in full, completed from reference TRBV7-9 and TRBJ2-7, reads DTGVSQNPRHKITKRGQNVTFRCDPISEHNRLYWYRQTLGQGPEFLTYFQNEAQLEKSRLLSDRFSAERPKGSFSTLEIQRTEQGDSAMYLCASSVSYEQYFGPGTRLTVT.

J is TRBJ1-3 and V is TRBV7-9; TRBD1 is a possible D gene (5 bases). The CDR3 runs 14 residues. V was trimmed by 1 base and J by 4 bases, leaving 8 bases between them. Germline V gene lookup returns CDR1 SEHNR and CDR2 FQNEAQ (reference sequence). CDR3 DNA: TGTGCCAGCAGCTTAGGACAGTGGGGAAACACCATATATTTT. This encodes CASSLGQWGNTIYF.

This rearrangement joins TRBV2 to TRBJ1-6, with 8 bases fitting TRBD1. V was pared by 8 bases and J by 6 bases, with 9 bases of the junction left unmatched. The CDR3 is 15 residues long. Germline V gene sequence: CDR1 SNHLY, CDR2 FYNNEI. Here the CDR3 DNA reads TGTGCCAGCGATGATGGACAGGGTCCTAATTCACCCCTCCACTTT. This sequence encodes CASDDGQGPNSPLHF.

The chain has TRBV6-2 or TRBV6-3 and TRBJ2-1; perhaps TRBD2 as D (6 bases). The CDR3 is made up of 15 amino acids. Germline V CDR1 and CDR2: MNHEY, SVGEGT. The V end was cut by 4 bases, the J end by 0 bases, with 10 bases between. Here the CDR3 reads CASSSRGSSYNEQFF. CDR3 nucleotide sequence: TGTGCCAGCAGTTCGCGGGGAAGCTCCTACAATGAGCAGTTCTTC.

The V gene is TRBV2, the J gene TRBJ2-5; no reliable D call. This CDR3 region has 13 residues. Trimming removed 7 bases at V and 4 bases at J, with 13 bases between. From germline, CDR1 is SNHLY and CDR2 FYNNEI. The CDR3 region has the DNA TGTGCCAGCACCCTAGACGGTGGAGAGACCCAGTACTTC. It specifies CASTLDGGETQYF.

The V gene is TRBV15, the J gene TRBJ2-5; 9 bases are shared with TRBD2. Germline lookup yields CDR1 LNHNV and CDR2 YYDKDF (reference sequence). The trim removed 0 bases at V and 4 bases at J, leaving 9 bases unmatched. The length of the CDR3 is 17 residues. CDR3 nucleotides: TGTGCCACCAGCAGAGATCTGGGCGGGGGGGCTGGAGAGACCCAGTACTTC. It specifies CATSRDLGGGAGETQYF.

J is TRBJ1-6 and V is TRBV28, with 8 bases identical to TRBD1. V lost 5 bases and J lost 8; bases outside the gene matches: 8. The germline V gene has CDR1 MDHEN and CDR2 SYDVKM. The CDR3 totals 15 residues. CDR3 DNA: TGTGCCAGCAGTGATCTCGACAGGGGAGATTCACCCCTCCACTTT. Translated, it gives CASSDLDRGDSPLHF. Together with reference TRBV28 and TRBJ1-6, the CDR3 gives the full variable domain: DVKVTQSSRYLVKRTGEKVFLECVQDMDHENMFWYRQDPGLGLRLIYFSYDVKMKEKGDIPEGYSVSREKKERFSLILESASTNQTSMYLCASSDLDRGDSPLHFGNGTRLTVT.

This clone has only one observation. The chain recombines TRBV2 with TRBJ2-3; 14 bases map to TRBD2. The CDR3 extends over 13 amino acids. The germline CDR1 and CDR2 sequences are SNHLY and FYNNEI. V was pared by 8 bases and J by 10 bases, with 5 bases of the junction left unmatched. The CDR3 spells CASRGTSGGAQYF. The CDR3 DNA reads TGTGCCAGCCGAGGGACTAGCGGGGGTGCGCAGTATTTT.

This chain links TRBV3-1 (or the pseudogene TRBV3-2) with TRBJ1-2; D is undetermined. CDR1 and CDR2 from the germline V gene are LGHDT and YNNKEL (reference sequence). Trimming took off 4 bases at V and 4 bases at J, with 13 bases between the two ends. The CDR3 contains 14 residues. The CDR3 sequence: CASSPPGDIYGYTF. The CDR3 DNA reads as TGTGCCAGCAGCCCCCCGGGAGATATCTATGGCTACACCTTC.

The CDR3 DNA sequence: TGTGCCAGCACCACCTCGGACAGGGCCAGTCGGGGATACACCATATATTTT. This gives the protein CASTTSDRASRGYTIYF. This rearrangement joins TRBV27 to TRBJ1-3; 8 nucleotides line up with TRBD1. J lost 8 bases, V lost 7 bases, and 19 bases had no gene match. Germline V gene sequence: CDR1 MNHEY, CDR2 SMNVEV (reference sequence). This CDR3 has 17 residues.

The rearrangement uses TRBV6-1 and TRBJ1-5; 7 nucleotides match TRBD1. The CDR3 covers 15 residues. The V and J ends lost 3 bases and 1 base, in that order; junction bases with no gene match: 3. Germline V gives CDR1 MNHNS, CDR2 SASEGT. CDR3 nucleotide sequence: TGTGCCAGCAGTGAGCAGACAGGGAGCAATCAGCCCCAGCATTTT. It specifies CASSEQTGSNQPQHF.

The chain has TRBV7-9 and TRBJ2-6; weak D call: TRBD1 (6 bases). Germline V gene sequence: CDR1 SEHNR, CDR2 FQNEAQ (reference sequence). CDR3 length: 17 residues. V lost 5 bases and J lost 0, with 14 bases in between. CDR3 region: CASSETGPLSGANVLTF. The DNA of the CDR3 is TGTGCCAGCAGCGAGACAGGCCCCCTCTCTGGGGCCAACGTCCTGACTTTC.

The rearrangement joins TRBV28 to TRBJ2-1, with D tentatively TRBD2 (6 bases). This CDR3 comprises 15 residues. Germline values: CDR1 MDHEN, CDR2 SYDVKM. Trimming shortened V by 2 bases and J by 12 bases, and 20 bases separated the two germline ends. CDR3 nucleotide sequence: TGTGCCAGCAGTTTACGGGGGAGGTTTAGAGTTGGGCAGTTCTTC. Translation: CASSLRGRFRVGQFF.

V is TRBV11-2 and J is TRBJ2-2, with TRBD1 matching 8 bases. Germline V gene lookup returns CDR1 SGHAT and CDR2 FQNNGV. J lost 5 bases, V lost 5 bases, and 7 bases had no gene match. The CDR3 extends over 15 amino acids. This CDR3 is CASSLRTGWTGELFF. CDR3 nucleotides: TGTGCCAGCAGCCTCCGGACAGGGTGGACCGGGGAGCTGTTTTTT.

The chain employs TRBV6-1 and TRBJ1-5, with D possibly matching TRBD1 (5 bases). With 3 bases removed from V and 7 bases from J, the gap between germline ends came to 16 bases. Germline V lookup: CDR1 MNHNS, CDR2 SASEGT. The CDR3 is made up of 15 amino acids. DNA of the CDR3: TGTGCCAGCAGTGATTTACTAAGGGGATCGCAGCCCCAGCATTTT. As protein: CASSDLLRGSQPQHF.

This chain uses TRBV7-9 with TRBJ2-5; TRBD1 matches at 10 bases. Germline lookup yields CDR1 SEHNR and CDR2 FQNEAQ (reference sequence). J lost 4 bases, V lost 4 bases, and 6 bases had no gene match. This CDR3 region has 15 residues. Written as DNA, the CDR3 is TGTGCCAGCAGCTGGAGGGACAGGGGAGGAGAGACCCAGTACTTC. It specifies CASSWRDRGGETQYF.

The gene calls are TRBV19 and TRBJ2-3; 8 bases agree with TRBD2. Germline CDR1 reads LNHDA; CDR2 reads SQIVND (reference sequence). V lost 5 bases, J lost 5 bases, and 3 bases stayed unmatched. The CDR3 is made up of 13 amino acids. CDR3 loop: CASSVAGGDTQYF. In DNA, the CDR3 is TGTGCCAGTAGTGTGGCGGGGGGAGATACGCAGTATTTT.